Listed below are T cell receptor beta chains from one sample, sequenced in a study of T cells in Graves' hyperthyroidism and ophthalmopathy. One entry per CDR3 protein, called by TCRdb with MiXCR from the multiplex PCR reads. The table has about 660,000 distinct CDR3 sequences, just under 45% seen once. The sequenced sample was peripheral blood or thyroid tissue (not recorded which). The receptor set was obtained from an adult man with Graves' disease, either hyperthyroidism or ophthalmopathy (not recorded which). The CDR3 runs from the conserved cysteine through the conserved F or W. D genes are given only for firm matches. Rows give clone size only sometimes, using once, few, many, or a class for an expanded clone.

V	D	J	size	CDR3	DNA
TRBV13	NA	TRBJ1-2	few	CASSPLAGLYGYTF	TGTGCCAGCAGTCCCCTAGCGGGACTCTATGGCTACACCTTC
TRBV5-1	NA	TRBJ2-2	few	CASSLGTREGGELFF	TGCGCCAGCAGCCTGGGGACACGGGAAGGCGGGGAGCTGTTTTTT
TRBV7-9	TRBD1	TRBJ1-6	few	CASSTGQGAGSPLHF	TGTGCCAGCAGCACTGGACAGGGGGCTGGATCACCCCTCCACTTT
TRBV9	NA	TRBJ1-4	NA	CASSVGGQPSVPGKLFF	TGTGCCAGCAGCGTAGGAGGGCAGCCGAGTGTTCCTGGAAAACTGTTTTTT
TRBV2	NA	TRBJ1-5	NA	CASTRHSMNSNQPQHF	TGTGCCAGCACTCGGCACTCGATGAATAGCAATCAGCCCCAGCATTTT
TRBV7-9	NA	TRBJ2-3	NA	CASSLAVLDTQYF	TGTGCCAGCAGCTTAGCAGTCCTAGATACGCAGTATTTT
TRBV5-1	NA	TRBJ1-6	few	CASSLARRGGGSPLHF	TGCGCCAGCAGCTTGGCTAGGAGGGGCGGGGGTTCACCCCTCCACTTT
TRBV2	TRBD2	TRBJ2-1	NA	CASSEKLAPSSYNEQFF	TGTGCCAGCAGTGAAAAACTAGCGCCCAGCTCCTACAATGAGCAGTTCTTC
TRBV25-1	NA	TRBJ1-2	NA	CATGAGTNYGYTF	TGTGCCACCGGGGCAGGGACTAACTATGGCTACACCTTC
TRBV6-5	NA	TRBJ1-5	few	CASRLTGTNQPQHF	TGTGCCAGCAGACTAACAGGAACGAATCAGCCCCAGCATTTT
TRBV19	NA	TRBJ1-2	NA	CASRAGAGSRYTF	TGTGCCAGTAGGGCAGGGGCGGGGTCACGCTACACCTTC
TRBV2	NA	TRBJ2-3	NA	CASKLGELFTDTQYF	TGTGCCAGCAAGTTAGGAGAATTATTCACAGATACGCAGTATTTT
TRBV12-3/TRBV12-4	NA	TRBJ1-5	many	CASSLQAGDQPQHF	TGTGCCAGCAGTTTACAGGCGGGAGATCAGCCCCAGCATTTT
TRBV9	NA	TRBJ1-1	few	CASSPTGHEAFF	TGTGCCAGCAGCCCAACCGGGCATGAAGCTTTCTTT